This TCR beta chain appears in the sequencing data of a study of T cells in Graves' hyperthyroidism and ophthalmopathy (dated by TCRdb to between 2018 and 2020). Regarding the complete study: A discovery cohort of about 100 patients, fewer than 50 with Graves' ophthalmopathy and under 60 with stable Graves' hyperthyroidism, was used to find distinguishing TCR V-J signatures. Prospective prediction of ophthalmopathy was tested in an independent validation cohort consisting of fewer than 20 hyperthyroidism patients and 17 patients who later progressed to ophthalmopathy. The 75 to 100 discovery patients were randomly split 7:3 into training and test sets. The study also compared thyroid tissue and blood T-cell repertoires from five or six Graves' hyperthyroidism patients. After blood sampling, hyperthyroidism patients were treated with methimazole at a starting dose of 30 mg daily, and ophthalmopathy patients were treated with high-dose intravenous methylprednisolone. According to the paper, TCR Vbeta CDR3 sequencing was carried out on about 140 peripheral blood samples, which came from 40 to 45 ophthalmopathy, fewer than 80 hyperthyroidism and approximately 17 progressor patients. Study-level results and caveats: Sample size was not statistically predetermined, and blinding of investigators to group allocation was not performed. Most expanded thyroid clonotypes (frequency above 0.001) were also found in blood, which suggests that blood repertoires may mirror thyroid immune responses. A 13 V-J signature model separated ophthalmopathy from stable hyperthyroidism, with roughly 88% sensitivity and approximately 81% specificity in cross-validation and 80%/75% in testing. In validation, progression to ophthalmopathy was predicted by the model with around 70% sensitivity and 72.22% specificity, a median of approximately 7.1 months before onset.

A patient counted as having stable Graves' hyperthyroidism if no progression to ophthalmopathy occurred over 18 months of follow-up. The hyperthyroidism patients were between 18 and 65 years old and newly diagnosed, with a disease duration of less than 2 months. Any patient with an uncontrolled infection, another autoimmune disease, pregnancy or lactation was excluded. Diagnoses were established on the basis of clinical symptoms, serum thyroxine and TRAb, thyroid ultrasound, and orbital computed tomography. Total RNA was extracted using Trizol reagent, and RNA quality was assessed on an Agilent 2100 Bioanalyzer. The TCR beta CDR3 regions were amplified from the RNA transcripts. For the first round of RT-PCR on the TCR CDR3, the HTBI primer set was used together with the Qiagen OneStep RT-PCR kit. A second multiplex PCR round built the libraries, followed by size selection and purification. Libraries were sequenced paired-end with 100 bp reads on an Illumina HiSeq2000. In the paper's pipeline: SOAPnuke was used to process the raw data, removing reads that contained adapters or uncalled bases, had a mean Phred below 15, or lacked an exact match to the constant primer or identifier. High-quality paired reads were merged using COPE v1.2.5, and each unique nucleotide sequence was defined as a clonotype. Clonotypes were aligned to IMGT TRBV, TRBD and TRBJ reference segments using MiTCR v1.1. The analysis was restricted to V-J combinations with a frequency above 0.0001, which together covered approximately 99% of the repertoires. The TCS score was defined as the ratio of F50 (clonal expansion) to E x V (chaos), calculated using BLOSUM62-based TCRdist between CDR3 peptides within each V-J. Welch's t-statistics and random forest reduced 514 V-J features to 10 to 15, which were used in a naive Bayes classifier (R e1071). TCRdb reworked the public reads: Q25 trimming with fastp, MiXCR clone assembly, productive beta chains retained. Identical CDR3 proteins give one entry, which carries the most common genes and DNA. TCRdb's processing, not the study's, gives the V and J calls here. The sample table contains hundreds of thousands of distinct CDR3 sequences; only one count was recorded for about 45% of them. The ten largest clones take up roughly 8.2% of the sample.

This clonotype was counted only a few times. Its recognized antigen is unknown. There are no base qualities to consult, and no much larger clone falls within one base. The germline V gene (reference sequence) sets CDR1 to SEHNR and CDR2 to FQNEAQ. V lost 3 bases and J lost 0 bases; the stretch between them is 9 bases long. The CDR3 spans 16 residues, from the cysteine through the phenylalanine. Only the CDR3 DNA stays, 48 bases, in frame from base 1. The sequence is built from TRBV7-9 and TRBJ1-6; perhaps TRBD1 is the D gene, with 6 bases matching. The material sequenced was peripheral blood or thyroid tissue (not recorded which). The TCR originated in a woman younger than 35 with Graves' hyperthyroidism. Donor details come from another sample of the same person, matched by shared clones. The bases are TGTGCCAGCAGCTTTACACAGGGCTCCTATAATTCACCCCTCCACTTT. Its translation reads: CASSFTQGSYNSPLHF.